Below, 9 T cell receptor beta chains from the same sample are listed, as sequenced in a study of blood T cell repertoires in COVID-19. The data were produced by immunoSEQ multiplex PCR, yet TCRdb's version contains in-frame clones alone and is incomplete. The top ten clones hold around 4.1% of a sample with some 73,000 clones, over 65% of them seen once. Sequences were obtained from peripheral blood. Receptors were obtained from a woman aged 60 to 75 with acute or convalescent COVID-19.

In its sample, this clone was seen once. This chain joins TRBV15 and TRBJ2-3, with 8 bases fitting TRBD2. This CDR3 has 18 amino acids. Germline CDR1 reads LNHNV; CDR2 reads YYDKDF (reference sequence). V dropped 1 base and J dropped 2; count of bases not matched to a gene: 11. The CDR3 nucleotides read TGTGCCACCAGCAGAGGTCCGGGACTAGAGGGGCTCACAGATACGCAGTATTTT. It encodes CATSRGPGLEGLTDTQYF.

V and J are TRBV28 and TRBJ1-1; 7 bases line up with TRBD1. The length of the CDR3 is 15 residues. V was pared by 4 bases and J by 1 base, with 6 bases of the junction left unmatched. CDR1 and CDR2 from the germline V gene are MDHEN and SYDVKM. The CDR3: CASSSRTGSNTEAFF. The CDR3 DNA is TGTGCCAGCAGTTCGAGGACAGGATCGAACACTGAAGCTTTCTTT.

The chain carries TRBV12-3 or TRBV12-4 and TRBJ1-4; D call uncertain. The V gene lost 3 bases and the J gene lost 2 bases, with 4 bases spanning the gap. The CDR3 length is 13 residues. The CDR3, as DNA: TGTGCCAGCAGTTTCTCGACTAATGAAAAACTGTTTTTT. It is translated as CASSFSTNEKLFF.

The CDR3 DNA follows: TGTGCCAGCAGCGCGACAGGGAACTATGGCTACACCTTC. It is translated as CASSATGNYGYTF. The rearrangement joins TRBV6-6 to TRBJ1-2; 7 bases fit TRBD1. CDR1 is MNHNY, CDR2 SVGAGI, per germline (reference sequence). This CDR3 contains 13 residues. With 6 bases clipped from V and 2 bases from J, the junction kept 3 bases outside the gene matches.

This chain links TRBV5-1 with TRBJ2-7, with D unclear. Germline assignment: CDR1 SGHRS and CDR2 YFSETQ. Trimming cost V 0 bases and J 3 bases, with 10 bases left between them. The CDR3 is 14 amino acids. Written as DNA, the CDR3 is TGCGCCAGCAGCTTGGGCGGTTCCCTCTACGAGCAGTACTTC. Its protein product is CASSLGGSLYEQYF.

V is TRBV10-3 and J is TRBJ2-1; 9 bases are a match to TRBD2. CDR1 and CDR2 (germline): ENHRY, SYGVKD. The CDR3 sequence is 14 residues long. V shed 4 bases and J 9 bases; nucleotides not matched to a gene: 7. The CDR3 DNA sequence: TGTGCCATCAGTGCGCGGGGGGGCTCTGGTGAGCAGTTCTTC. It is translated as CAISARGGSGEQFF.

This clone has only one observation. This chain uses TRBV5-1 with TRBJ2-7; 9 nucleotides match TRBD2. This CDR3 comprises 15 residues. With V trimmed by 1 base and J by 1 base, 3 bases remained unmatched. Germline assignment: CDR1 SGHRS and CDR2 YFSETQ. This CDR3 is CASSLSLAGSYEQYF. CDR3 sequence (DNA): TGCGCCAGCAGCTTGTCCCTAGCGGGATCCTACGAGCAGTACTTC.

The chain is built from TRBV28 and TRBJ1-5, with D possibly TRBD1 on 5 matching bases. Germline assignment: CDR1 MDHEN and CDR2 SYDVKM. V shed 7 bases and J shed 3 bases, with 10 bases lying between them. The CDR3 spans 13 residues. DNA for the CDR3: TGTGCCAGCATGGAGGGGTCCAATCAGCCCCAGCATTTT. Its translation: CASMEGSNQPQHF. The variable domain in full, with the rest retrieved from reference TRBV28 and TRBJ1-5, is DVKVTQSSRYLVKRTGEKVFLECVQDMDHENMFWYRQDPGLGLRLIYFSYDVKMKEKGDIPEGYSVSREKKERFSLILESASTNQTSMYLCASMEGSNQPQHFGDGTRLSIL.

This clone was seen once. This chain connects TRBV7-2 to TRBJ2-2; 8 positions agree with TRBD2. CDR1 is SGHTA and CDR2 is FQGNSA in the germline V gene. CDR3 length equals 14 residues. V shed 6 bases, J shed 5 bases, and the junction held 5 bases outside the gene matches. CDR3 bases: TGTGCCAGCAGAAGCGGGAGTCGGACCGGGGAGCTGTTTTTT. Translating it yields CASRSGSRTGELFF.